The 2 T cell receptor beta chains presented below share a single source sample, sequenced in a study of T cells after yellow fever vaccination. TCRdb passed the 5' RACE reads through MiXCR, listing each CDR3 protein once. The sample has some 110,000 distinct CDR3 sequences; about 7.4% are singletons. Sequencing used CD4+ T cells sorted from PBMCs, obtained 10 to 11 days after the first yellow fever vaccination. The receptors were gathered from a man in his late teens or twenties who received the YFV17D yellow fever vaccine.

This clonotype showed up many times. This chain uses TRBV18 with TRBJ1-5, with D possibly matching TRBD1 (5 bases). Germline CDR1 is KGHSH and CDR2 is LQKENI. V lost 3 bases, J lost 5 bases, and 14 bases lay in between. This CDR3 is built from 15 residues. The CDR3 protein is CASSPGGGADQPQHF. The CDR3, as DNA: TGTGCCAGCTCACCGGGGGGGGGTGCCGATCAGCCCCAGCATTTT.

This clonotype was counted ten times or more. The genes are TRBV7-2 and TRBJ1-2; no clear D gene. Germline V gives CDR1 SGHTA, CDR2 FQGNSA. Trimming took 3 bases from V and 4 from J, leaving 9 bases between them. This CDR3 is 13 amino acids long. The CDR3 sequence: CASSFLYSYGYTF. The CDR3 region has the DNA TGTGCCAGCAGCTTTCTGTACTCCTATGGCTACACCTTC.